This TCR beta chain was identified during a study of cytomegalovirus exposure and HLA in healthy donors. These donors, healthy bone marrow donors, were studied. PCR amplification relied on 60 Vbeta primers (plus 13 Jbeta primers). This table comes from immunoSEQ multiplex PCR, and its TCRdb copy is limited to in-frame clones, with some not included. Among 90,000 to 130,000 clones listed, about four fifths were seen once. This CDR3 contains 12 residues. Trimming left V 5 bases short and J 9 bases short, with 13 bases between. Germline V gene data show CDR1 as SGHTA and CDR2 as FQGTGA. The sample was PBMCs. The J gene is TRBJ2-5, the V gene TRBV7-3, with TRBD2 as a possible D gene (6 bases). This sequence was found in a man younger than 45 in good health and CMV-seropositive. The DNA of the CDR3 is TGTGCCAGCAGCCCACGGCGGGGCCCCCAGTACTTC. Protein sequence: CASSPRRGPQYF. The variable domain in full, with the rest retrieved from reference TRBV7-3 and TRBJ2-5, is GAGVSQTPSNKVTEKGKYVELRCDPISGHTALYWYRQSLGQGPEFLIYFQGTGAADDSGLPNDRFFAVRPEGSVSTLKIQRTERGDSAVYLCASSPRRGPQYFGPGTRLLVL.